These 24 T cell receptor beta chains came from one sample sequenced in a study of cytomegalovirus exposure and HLA in healthy donors (dated by TCRdb to about 2017). The library was produced with the immunoSEQ multiplex PCR assay. For the multiplex PCR, a mixture combining 60 forward primers for TCR Vbeta segments and 13 reverse primers for TCR Jbeta segments was used. Sourced from immuneACCESS, this table was stored by TCRdb with only in-frame sequences that have V and J called. A share of the clones is absent; for the studies checked, an unresolved V gene accounts for under half, and the remainder has no known explanation. This sample comprises about 140,000 clones, roughly 80% of them detected only once. The leading ten clones occupy approximately 2.8% of the sample. Sequenced input: PBMCs. These receptors came from a male donor in good health and CMV-seronegative.

The rearrangement links TRBV5-6 to TRBJ2-7, with a possible D match to TRBD1 (6 bases). Trimming shortened V by 3 bases and J by 2 bases, and 12 bases separated the two germline ends. The CDR3 contains 14 residues. Germline CDR1 reads SGHDT; CDR2 reads YYEEEE. This CDR3 is CASSSQGFAYEQYF. The CDR3 coding sequence is TGTGCCAGCAGCTCACAGGGATTTGCCTACGAGCAGTACTTC.

Turning to this clone: The sample holds other DNA sequences that translate to the same CDR3. The rearrangement uses TRBV7-2 and TRBJ1-3; D remains ambiguous. V was clipped by 4 bases and J by 0 bases, with 4 bases between them. The CDR3 consists of 13 residues. The germline V gene encodes CDR1 SGHTA and CDR2 FQGNSA. The DNA for the CDR3 is TGTGCCAGCAGCTCCTCCTCTGGAAACACCATATATTTT. Translated: CASSSSSGNTIYF.

This chain connects TRBV2 to TRBJ1-5, with a possible D match to TRBD1 (5 bases). CDR1 SNHLY and CDR2 FYNNEI come from the germline V gene. This CDR3 has 15 residues. Trimming took 5 bases from V and 4 from J, leaving 15 bases between them. CDR3 DNA: TGTGCCAGCAGTTTATCCTCCGGGGGGAATCAGCCCCAGCATTTT. Translation: CASSLSSGGNQPQHF.

The rearrangement joins TRBV28 to TRBJ2-4, with 9 bases fitting TRBD1. The CDR3 has 17 amino acids. From germline, CDR1 is MDHEN and CDR2 SYDVKM. V lost 3 bases, J lost 8 bases, and 14 bases stayed unmatched. CDR3 residues: CASSLVQGAMQEDIQYF. The CDR3 region has the DNA TGTGCCAGCAGTTTGGTACAGGGGGCGATGCAGGAAGACATTCAGTACTTC.

The chain employs TRBV25-1 and TRBJ2-5; tentatively, D is TRBD2 (5 bases). There are 16 residues in the CDR3. The germline CDR1 and CDR2 sequences are MGHDK and SYGVNS. The V end was cut by 2 bases, the J end by 4 bases, with 17 bases between. The CDR3, as DNA: TGTGCCAGCAGTGAAGATTGGAGGCCGGCGGGAGAGACCCAGTACTTC. Amino acid sequence: CASSEDWRPAGETQYF.

The rearrangement links TRBV7-2 to TRBJ2-1; 9 nucleotides line up with TRBD1. This CDR3 contains 16 residues. Losses at the gene ends were 2 bases for V and 2 bases for J; bases not matched to a gene: 4. CDR1 and CDR2 from the germline V gene are SGHTA and FQGNSA. The CDR3 region is CASSLRTGAPYNEQFF. As DNA, the CDR3 is TGTGCCAGCAGCTTAAGGACAGGGGCCCCCTACAATGAGCAGTTCTTC.

This clone was seen only a few times. The chain uses TRBV30 and TRBJ2-4; 7 bases align to TRBD1. The V and J ends lost 4 bases and 0 bases, in that order; junction bases with no gene match: 6. This CDR3 has 15 amino acids. Germline values: CDR1 GTSNPN, CDR2 SVGIG (reference sequence). The CDR3 DNA sequence: TGTGCCTGGAATCGGGACAGACTAGCCAAAAACATTCAGTACTTC. It is translated as CAWNRDRLAKNIQYF.

The CDR3 sequence: CAWSLASSGRAEDTQYF. The CDR3 DNA reads TGTGCCTGGAGTTTGGCGTCTAGCGGGAGGGCCGAAGATACGCAGTATTTT. V is TRBV30 and J is TRBJ2-3; 12 positions agree with TRBD2. The V and J ends lost 2 bases and 5 bases, in that order; junction bases with no gene match: 11. Looked up from germline, CDR1 is GTSNPN and CDR2 is SVGIG (reference sequence). The CDR3 has 17 residues.

A single count supports this clone. The V gene is TRBV2, the J gene TRBJ1-1, with TRBD1 matching 7 bases. After removal of 7 bases from V and 7 bases from J, the junction contained 18 bases not matched to a gene. CDR1 and CDR2 from the germline V gene are SNHLY and FYNNEI. The CDR3 contains 16 residues. The DNA for the CDR3 is TGTGCCAGCACTCCGGGGCGTGACAGGGATCGGGTTGAAGCTTTCTTT. Translation gives CASTPGRDRDRVEAFF.

Written as DNA, the CDR3 is TGTGCCAGCATTTCAACAGGGACGAACACTGAAGCTTTCTTT. Its translation is CASISTGTNTEAFF. The V gene is TRBV2, the J gene TRBJ1-1; tentative D call: TRBD1 (6 bases). The CDR3 contains 14 residues. Germline V gene sequence: CDR1 SNHLY, CDR2 FYNNEI. Trimming removed 7 bases at V and 1 base at J, with 13 bases between.

The chain joins TRBV28 to TRBJ2-1; D perhaps matches TRBD1 (6 bases). From germline, CDR1 is MDHEN and CDR2 SYDVKM. This CDR3 contains 16 residues. V dropped 2 bases and J dropped 0 bases, with 11 bases sitting between them. For the CDR3, the DNA is TGTGCCAGCAGTTTAGAGGGGGTGAGCTCCTACAATGAGCAGTTCTTC. It is translated as CASSLEGVSSYNEQFF.

In the case of this clone: The junction departs from germline at one end; a sequencing error may be responsible. DNA of the CDR3: TGTGCCTGGGGGACACCGAACACCGGTGAGCTGTTTTTT. This sequence encodes CAWGTPNTGELFF. The rearrangement uses TRBV30 and TRBJ2-2; D possibly corresponds to TRBD1 (6 bases). The CDR3 spans 13 residues. Germline loops: CDR1 GTSNPN, CDR2 SVGIG (reference sequence).

The J gene is TRBJ1-1, the V gene TRBV5-1, with D possibly matching TRBD1 (6 bases). V dropped 4 bases and J dropped 3 bases, with 13 bases sitting between them. Germline CDR1 and CDR2: SGHRS and YFSETQ. CDR3 length equals 14 residues. CDR3 in DNA: TGCGCCAGCAGCCTCTCAGGGGCGCACACTGAAGCTTTCTTT. This codes for CASSLSGAHTEAFF.

The chain carries TRBV7-8 and TRBJ1-3; weak D call: TRBD1 (5 bases). The ends were cut back, 5 bases at V and 0 bases at J, with 29 bases in the middle. The CDR3 length is 21 residues. Germline V CDR1 and CDR2: SGHVS, FQNEAQ. The CDR3 DNA reads as TGTGCCAGCAGCCCCAGAGTGATCAGGACAACACTCAACCCCTCTGGAAACACCATATATTTT. This translates into CASSPRVIRTTLNPSGNTIYF. The full variable domain, with the rest looked up from reference TRBV7-8 and TRBJ1-3, is GAGVSQSPRYKVAKRGQDVALRCDPISGHVSLFWYQQALGQGPEFLTYFQNEAQLDKSGLPSDRFFAERPEGSVSTLKIQRTQQEDSAVYLCASSPRVIRTTLNPSGNTIYFGEGSWLTVV.

The V and J genes are TRBV11-2 and TRBJ1-1; perhaps TRBD1 as D (6 bases). CDR1 SGHAT and CDR2 FQNNGV come from the germline V gene. CDR3 length equals 14 residues. V was trimmed by 2 bases and J by 6 bases, leaving 13 bases between them. CDR3 DNA sequence: TGTGCCAGCAGCTTAATCCGAGGACAGCCTGAAGCTTTCTTT. This translates into CASSLIRGQPEAFF.

This clone was counted a few times. This specimen includes other DNA sequences encoding the same CDR3. The chain employs TRBV7-2 and TRBJ2-7; D unresolved. The V end lost 5 bases, the J end lost 1 base, and 6 bases lay between the germline ends. Per germline, CDR1 SGHTA and CDR2 FQGNSA. CDR3 size: 12 residues. CDR3 sequence: CASSPPSYEQYF. In DNA form, the CDR3 reads TGTGCCAGCAGCCCCCCTTCCTACGAGCAGTACTTC.

This chain joins TRBV5-6 and TRBJ2-7; unclear D gene. Germline V gene sequence: CDR1 SGHDT, CDR2 YYEEEE. The length of the CDR3 is 15 residues. V was clipped by 2 bases and J by 1 base, with 13 bases between them. The CDR3 region is CASSFDAAPSYEQYF. The CDR3 bases are TGTGCCAGCAGCTTTGATGCGGCACCATCCTACGAGCAGTACTTC.

This chain uses TRBV7-7 with TRBJ1-5, with no clear D. CDR3 length: 12 amino acids. Germline V CDR1 and CDR2: SSHAT, FNYEAQ (reference sequence). Between the trimmed V and J ends, which lost 5 bases and 5 bases, there was a span of 7 bases. The CDR3, as DNA: TGTGCCAGCAGCCTCGGGGATCAGCCCCAGCATTTT. It translates to CASSLGDQPQHF. Drawing the rest from reference TRBV7-7 and TRBJ1-5, the complete variable domain is GAGVSQSPRYKVTKRGQDVTLRCDPISSHATLYWYQQALGQGPEFLTYFNYEAQPDKSGLPSDRFSAERPEGSISTLTIQRTEQRDSAMYRCASSLGDQPQHFGDGTRLSIL.

The chain joins TRBV11-2 to TRBJ2-3, with D unclear. Germline CDR1 and CDR2: SGHAT and FQNNGV. The CDR3 loop spans 14 amino acids. V dropped 1 base and J dropped 1 base, with 6 bases sitting between them. The CDR3 region has the DNA TGTGCCAGCAGCTTAGTCGCGGGCACAGATACGCAGTATTTT. Encoded protein: CASSLVAGTDTQYF.

The genes are TRBV2 and TRBJ2-6; 9 nucleotides line up with TRBD1. Germline V gene sequence: CDR1 SNHLY, CDR2 FYNNEI. CDR3 size: 15 residues. V lost 6 bases and J lost 4; bases outside the gene matches: 4. This CDR3 is CASSGTGPGANVLTF. The DNA for the CDR3 is TGTGCCAGCAGCGGGACAGGGCCCGGGGCCAACGTCCTGACTTTC.

The chain joins TRBV7-7 to TRBJ2-1; maybe TRBD1 (6 bases). This CDR3 has 15 residues. The V gene's germline CDR1 is SSHAT and CDR2 FNYEAQ (reference sequence). V was trimmed by 5 bases and J by 4 bases, leaving 15 bases between them. The CDR3, as DNA: TGTGCCAGCAGCCCGGACCTGGACAGTTACAATGAGCAGTTCTTC. Protein sequence: CASSPDLDSYNEQFF.

The rearrangement links TRBV28 to TRBJ2-4; no definite D call. From germline, CDR1 is MDHEN and CDR2 SYDVKM. V dropped 0 bases and J dropped 0 bases, with 6 bases sitting between them. CDR3 length: 15 amino acids. The CDR3 sequence: CASSLWTLAKNIQYF. The DNA for the CDR3 is TGTGCCAGCAGTTTATGGACTTTAGCCAAAAACATTCAGTACTTC.

The rearrangement links TRBV6-5 to TRBJ1-1; tentative D call: TRBD1 (6 bases). Trimming stripped 8 bases from V and 7 bases from J, with 20 bases between. The CDR3 has 14 residues. CDR1 and CDR2 (germline): MNHEY, SVGAGI. CDR3 nucleotides: TGTGCCAGCCTAACCTACCCACAGACAGGTGAAGCTTTCTTT. Translation: CASLTYPQTGEAFF.

The chain carries TRBV7-9 and TRBJ1-5; tentatively, D is TRBD1 (5 bases). Germline V gene lookup returns CDR1 SEHNR and CDR2 FQNEAQ (reference sequence). Trimming removed 2 bases at V and 15 bases at J, with 11 bases between. This CDR3 has 11 amino acids. As DNA, the CDR3 is TGTGCCAGCAGCTTATCGGACCAGGGGCATTTT. The encoded protein is CASSLSDQGHF.